Listed below are T cell receptor beta chains from one sample, sequenced in a study of shared clonotypes between healthy human individuals. Clones were read by immunoSEQ multiplex PCR, and TCRdb kept only the in-frame ones, dropping some. The data show roughly 2 million clones, approximately 95% seen once. Sequenced material: naive CD4+ T cells sorted from blood. These TCRs come from a man aged 18 to 29 in good health. CDR3s include the opening cysteine and the closing phenylalanine or tryptophan. The order of the fields is CDR3 protein, CDR3 DNA, V gene, J gene, clone size, D gene. A D gene is named only where the DNA matches it firmly. Clone size, where shown, is once, few, many, or a class for clones that have expanded.

CASRDASIGKNIQYF,TGTGCCAGTAGGGACGCGAGTATCGGCAAAAACATTCAGTACTTC,TRBV19,TRBJ2-4,.,.
CATRDRGHTEAFF,TGTGCCACACGGGACAGGGGGCACACTGAAGCTTTCTTT,TRBV19,TRBJ1-1,few,TRBD1
CASSLRREGRKNEQYF,TGCGCCAGCAGCCTCCGGCGGGAGGGGAGAAAGAACGAGCAGTACTTC,TRBV5-1,TRBJ2-7,.,TRBD2
CASSSTGASTDTQYF,TGTGCCAGCAGCTCAACAGGGGCGAGCACAGATACGCAGTATTTT,TRBV11-3,TRBJ2-3,.,TRBD1
CASSYAQQETQYF,TGCGCCAGCAGCTACGCACAACAAGAGACCCAGTACTTC,TRBV5-1,TRBJ2-5,.,.
CASSKFRDRNTGELFF,TGTGCCAGCAGTAAATTCCGGGACAGAAACACCGGGGAGCTGTTTTTT,TRBV28,TRBJ2-2,.,TRBD1
CASSESKPGGNSPLHF,TGCGCCAGCAGTGAGTCGAAACCGGGGGGAAATTCACCCCTCCACTTT,TRBV10-2,TRBJ1-6,.,.
CASKLGRSVNYGYTF,TGTGCCAGTAAACTCGGACGGTCGGTTAACTATGGCTACACCTTC,TRBV19,TRBJ1-2,few,.
CATDGGPETNYGYTF,TGTGCCACCGATGGGGGACCGGAGACTAACTATGGCTACACCTTC,TRBV10-3,TRBJ1-2,.,.
CASRRRTGGSTDTQYF,TGTGCCAGCAGACGACGGACAGGGGGTAGCACAGATACGCAGTATTTT,TRBV2,TRBJ2-3,.,TRBD1
CASSYSTDPSNYGYTF,TGTGCCAGCAGTTACTCGACAGATCCCTCTAACTATGGCTACACCTTC,TRBV6-5,TRBJ1-2,.,.
CASGDRTLNTGELFF,TGTGCTAGTGGGGACAGGACCCTGAACACCGGGGAGCTGTTTTTT,TRBV12-5,TRBJ2-2,.,TRBD1
CSVQGRLRDEQFF,TGCAGCGTTCAGGGACGCCTTCGGGATGAGCAGTTCTTC,TRBV29-1,TRBJ2-1,.,.
CASSSPNQETQYF,TGCGCCAGCAGCTCCCCGAACCAAGAGACCCAGTACTTC,TRBV5-1,TRBJ2-5,.,.
CAISDGLAAGDEQFF,TGTGCCATCAGTGACGGACTAGCCGCGGGGGATGAGCAGTTCTTC,TRBV10-3,TRBJ2-1,.,TRBD2
CASSPRGGRQTYEQYF,TGTGCCAGCTCACCTCGGGGGGGACGACAAACCTACGAGCAGTACTTC,TRBV18,TRBJ2-7,few,TRBD2
CASSLLGVWDTEAFF,TGTGCCAGCAGCTTGTTAGGGGTTTGGGACACTGAAGCTTTCTTT,TRBV5-4,TRBJ1-1,.,.
CASSHRGVGTQYF,TGTGCCAGCAGCCATAGGGGAGTGGGGACCCAGTACTTC,TRBV28,TRBJ2-5,.,.
CASSPWESSGNTIYF,TGTGCCAGCAGCCCTTGGGAGAGCTCTGGAAACACCATATATTTT,TRBV7-9,TRBJ1-3,.,.
CASSQPRTGADGGYTF,TGCGCCAGCAGCCAACCCCGGACAGGGGCGGACGGTGGCTACACCTTC,TRBV4-1,TRBJ1-2,.,TRBD1
CASSLVGNTGELFF,TGCGCCAGCAGCTTGGTCGGTAACACCGGGGAGCTGTTTTTT,TRBV5-1,TRBJ2-2,.,.
CASRPTGLGNQPQHF,TGTGCCAGCAGACCCACAGGGCTCGGCAATCAGCCCCAGCATTTT,TRBV28,TRBJ1-5,.,.
CASSQEARLAGSDTQYF,TGCGCCAGCAGCCAAGAAGCGAGACTAGCGGGATCAGATACGCAGTATTTT,TRBV4-1,TRBJ2-3,.,TRBD2
CASSFTGELLF,TGTGCCAGCAGCTTCACCGGGGAGCTGCTTTTT,TRBV7-2,TRBJ2-2,.,.
CASSLLAYNEQFF,TGTGCCAGCAGCTTATTAGCTTACAATGAGCAGTTCTTC,TRBV7-9,TRBJ2-1,once,.
CASSLRLAGEQYF,TGTGCCAGCAGCTTAAGACTAGCAGGCGAGCAGTACTTC,TRBV7-8,TRBJ2-7,.,TRBD2
CASSLSSPLGETQYF,TGTGCCAGCAGCTTGAGTTCTCCTCTGGGGGAGACCCAGTACTTC,TRBV5-8,TRBJ2-5,.,.
CASDAPGRSNSPLHF,TGTGCCAGCGATGCTCCGGGACGGTCTAATTCACCCCTCCACTTT,TRBV7-9,TRBJ1-6,once,.
CAVKRGQGNTGELFF,TGTGCCGTAAAGCGGGGGCAGGGCAACACCGGGGAGCTGTTTTTT,TRBV7-8,TRBJ2-2,.,TRBD2
CASSQLNGYGYTF,TGTGCCAGCAGCCAGCTCAACGGGTATGGCTACACCTTC,TRBV14,TRBJ1-2,.,.
CASSLDIFYEQYF,TGTGCCAGCTCACTGGACATATTCTACGAGCAGTACTTC,TRBV18,TRBJ2-7,.,.
CASSSPSGTDGYGYTF,TGTGCCAGCAGCTCGCCCTCCGGGACAGATGGCTATGGCTACACCTTC,TRBV7-2,TRBJ1-2,.,TRBD1
CASSPQATRDTGNTIYF,TGTGCCAGCAGCCCCCAAGCCACCAGGGACACTGGAAACACCATATATTTT,TRBV9,TRBJ1-3,.,.
CASSSDGGPTSSYNEQFF,TGTGCCAGCAGCTCCGACGGGGGGCCGACTAGCTCCTACAATGAGCAGTTCTTC,TRBV5-6,TRBJ2-1,once,.